This is a list of T cell receptor beta chains from one sample in a study of cytomegalovirus exposure and HLA in healthy donors. Measured with immunoSEQ multiplex PCR; TCRdb has only the in-frame clones, and not every one. Of about 240,000 clones listed, 75% to 90% are singletons. The sequenced sample consisted of PBMCs. The receptor set was obtained from a woman in her twenties or thirties in good health and CMV-seropositive. CDR3s include the opening cysteine and the closing phenylalanine or tryptophan. A D gene is named only where the DNA matches it firmly. Clone size is given for some rows only: seen once, a few or many times, or a class if the clone is expanded.

TRBD1,TRBJ2-7,TRBV6-1,.,CASEGTASYEQYF,TGTGCCAGTGAGGGGACAGCCTCCTACGAGCAGTACTTC
.,TRBJ1-5,TRBV30,.,CAWSEGEDQPQHF,TGTGCCTGGAGCGAAGGGGAGGATCAGCCCCAGCATTTT
TRBD2,TRBJ2-7,TRBV10-3,few,CAISPSGTLSYEQYF,TGTGCCATCAGTCCAAGCGGGACCCTCTCCTACGAGCAGTACTTC
.,TRBJ2-7,TRBV7-9,.,CASSLVGVLGEQYF,TGTGCCAGCAGCTTAGTGGGAGTTTTAGGCGAGCAGTACTTC
.,TRBJ2-1,TRBV28,.,CASSFINEQFF,TGTGCCAGCAGTTTTATCAATGAGCAGTTCTTC
TRBD2,TRBJ2-7,TRBV9,once,CASSVSNLAGGDEQYF,TGTGCCAGCAGCGTTTCGAACCTAGCGGGAGGGGACGAGCAGTACTTC
.,TRBJ1-1,TRBV19,.,CASSIIGDMNTEAFF,TGTGCCAGTAGTATAATCGGGGACATGAACACTGAAGCTTTCTTT
TRBD1,TRBJ2-1,TRBV29-1,.,CSAVGQPKNNEQFF,TGCAGCGCCGTGGGACAGCCAAAAAACAATGAGCAGTTCTTC
TRBD1,TRBJ1-5,TRBV2,few,CASTKDRGGGPQHF,TGTGCCAGCACCAAGGACAGGGGCGGTGGACCCCAGCATTTT
.,TRBJ1-5,TRBV27,.,CASSYAGQLNQPQHF,TGTGCCAGCAGTTACGCGGGGCAACTCAATCAGCCCCAGCATTTT
.,TRBJ1-2,TRBV6-1,.,CASSLGGGGYGYTF,TGTGCCAGCAGCCTGGGGGGGGGTGGTTATGGCTACACCTTC
.,TRBJ2-3,TRBV30,.,CAWSSGDTQYF,TGTGCCTGGAGTTCAGGGGATACGCAGTATTTT
.,TRBJ1-1,TRBV7-2,.,CASSLQIGPFF,TGTGCCAGCAGCTTACAGATTGGGCCTTTCTTT
TRBD1,TRBJ1-5,TRBV18,.,CASSSTGGGQPQHF,TGTGCCAGCTCAAGTACAGGGGGCGGTCAGCCCCAGCATTTT
.,TRBJ1-2,TRBV27,.,CASSADSNYGYTF,TGTGCCAGCAGTGCTGACAGTAACTATGGCTACACCTTC
TRBD2,TRBJ2-1,TRBV7-9,.,CASSLVSGVSGMYNEQFF,TGTGCCAGCAGCTTAGTATCGGGTGTTAGCGGGATGTACAATGAGCAGTTCTTC
.,TRBJ1-2,TRBV20-1,.,CSARAPYGYTF,TGCAGTGCTAGAGCTCCGTATGGCTACACCTTC
TRBD1,TRBJ1-5,TRBV6-1,.,CASSGRQGIHQPQHF,TGTGCCAGCAGTGGCCGACAGGGCATACATCAGCCCCAGCATTTT
.,TRBJ2-1,TRBV6-1,.,CASSGQRRTSYNEQFF,TGTGCCAGCAGTGGCCAGCGGCGAACTTCCTACAATGAGCAGTTCTTC
.,TRBJ1-4,TRBV7-9,once,CASSFSGFNEKLFF,TGTGCCAGCAGCTTTTCCGGGTTTAATGAAAAACTGTTTTTT
.,TRBJ2-7,TRBV5-4,.,CASSLQGGDYEQYF,TGTGCCAGCAGCTTACAGGGAGGGGACTACGAGCAGTACTTC
.,TRBJ1-1,TRBV29-1,.,CSVERVRVTEAFF,TGCAGCGTTGAAAGGGTGAGGGTCACTGAAGCTTTCTTT
.,TRBJ2-2,TRBV23-1,.,CASSQGPGGPSNTGELFF,TGCGCCAGCAGTCAAGGTCCAGGAGGGCCTTCGAACACCGGGGAGCTGTTTTTT